This passage covers 23 T cell receptor beta chains from one sample sequenced in a study of blood T cell repertoires in COVID-19. Measured with immunoSEQ multiplex PCR; TCRdb has only the in-frame clones, and not every one. The sample records about 240,000 clones, about 90% being singletons. The source material was peripheral blood. All receptors derive from a man between 60 and 70 years old with acute or convalescent COVID-19.

This clone was observed a handful of times. The V call is TRBV19, the J call TRBJ1-6; unclear D gene. The CDR3 is made up of 14 amino acids. V was clipped by 3 bases and J by 7 bases, with 10 bases between them. In germline, CDR1 is LNHDA, CDR2 SQIVND (reference sequence). The CDR3 bases are TGTGCCAGTAGTATCTGGCGGGAAAATTCACCCCTCCACTTT. Amino acids: CASSIWRENSPLHF.

The CDR3 loop reads CASSGDSYNEQFF. Here the CDR3 DNA reads TGTGCCAGCAGTGGCGACTCCTACAATGAGCAGTTCTTC. The chain joins TRBV6-4 to TRBJ2-1; D ambiguous. Germline V CDR1 and CDR2: MRHNA, SNTAGT. The CDR3 extends over 13 amino acids. V was cut by 4 bases and J by 0 bases, with 4 bases left in between.

V is TRBV6-5 and J is TRBJ2-3, with TRBD1 identical over 7 bases. The CDR3 is 16 amino acids. The germline V gene encodes CDR1 MNHEY and CDR2 SVGAGI. V lost 4 bases and J lost 0; bases outside the gene matches: 7. The CDR3 reads CASSLAGTESTDTQYF. CDR3 bases: TGTGCCAGCAGTTTAGCCGGGACAGAAAGCACAGATACGCAGTATTTT.

V gene TRBV7-2 combines with J gene TRBJ2-1; D perhaps matches TRBD1 (6 bases). V was cut by 5 bases and J by 2 bases, with 16 bases left in between. The CDR3 is 16 residues long. Per the germline V gene, CDR1 is SGHTA and CDR2 is FQGNSA. The CDR3 reads CASSEYGTPPYNEQFF. The CDR3 DNA sequence: TGTGCCAGCAGCGAATACGGGACACCACCCTACAATGAGCAGTTCTTC. The entire variable domain, with the rest obtained from reference TRBV7-2 and TRBJ2-1, is as follows: GAGVSQSPSNKVTEKGKDVELRCDPISGHTALYWYRQSLGQGLEFLIYFQGNSAPDKSGLPSDRFSAERTGGSVSTLTIQRTQQEDSAVYLCASSEYGTPPYNEQFFGPGTRLTVL.

The chain employs TRBV19 and TRBJ1-5; 8 nucleotides agree with TRBD1. This CDR3 contains 13 residues. Looked up from germline, CDR1 is LNHDA and CDR2 is SQIVND (reference sequence). The V gene end was trimmed by 9 bases and the J gene end by 6 bases; junction bases not matched to a gene: 7. This CDR3 reads CASNAQGVQPQHF. In nucleotides, the CDR3 is TGTGCCAGCAACGCACAGGGGGTTCAGCCCCAGCATTTT.

This rearrangement joins TRBV6-4 to TRBJ1-6; D remains ambiguous. This CDR3 comprises 14 residues. Trimming shortened V by 5 bases and J by 7 bases, and 12 bases separated the two germline ends. Germline V gene sequence: CDR1 MRHNA, CDR2 SNTAGT. CDR3 region: CASSPRTGNSPLHF. For the CDR3, the DNA is TGTGCCAGCAGTCCTAGGACGGGAAATTCACCCCTCCACTTT.

The rearrangement joins TRBV7-2 to TRBJ1-5; 7 nucleotides align to TRBD1. Trimming took 4 bases from V and 3 from J; bases not matched to a gene: 6. The CDR3 has 15 residues. Germline CDR1 is SGHTA and CDR2 is FQGNSA. CDR3 DNA sequence: TGTGCCAGCAGCTCCGATACAGGGGCCAATCAGCCCCAGCATTTT. Translating it yields CASSSDTGANQPQHF. Supplemented by reference TRBV7-2 and TRBJ1-5, the full variable domain reads GAGVSQSPSNKVTEKGKDVELRCDPISGHTALYWYRQSLGQGLEFLIYFQGNSAPDKSGLPSDRFSAERTGGSVSTLTIQRTQQEDSAVYLCASSSDTGANQPQHFGDGTRLSIL.

The rearrangement uses TRBV2 and TRBJ2-2; TRBD1 matches 7 bases. V dropped 9 bases and J dropped 4; count of bases not matched to a gene: 5. This CDR3 is 13 amino acids long. The germline V gene encodes CDR1 SNHLY and CDR2 FYNNEI. This chain's CDR3 is CASNRDSTGELFF. In DNA form, the CDR3 reads TGTGCCAGTAACCGGGACAGCACCGGGGAGCTGTTTTTT.

This clone came up once. J is TRBJ2-1 and V is TRBV7-3, with TRBD2 identical over 12 bases. The CDR3 runs 15 residues. Germline V gene data show CDR1 as SGHTA and CDR2 as FQGTGA. V dropped 5 bases and J dropped 7; count of bases not matched to a gene: 6. The CDR3 reads CASSLRGLAGNEQFF. CDR3 bases: TGTGCCAGCAGCCTACGGGGACTAGCGGGTAATGAGCAGTTCTTC.

This sequence joins TRBV6-5 and TRBJ2-6; D call uncertain. V shed 8 bases and J shed 4 bases, with 9 bases lying between them. Germline lookup yields CDR1 MNHEY and CDR2 SVGAGI. The CDR3 has 13 amino acids. The CDR3 reads CASVSPGANVLTF. For the CDR3, the DNA is TGTGCCAGCGTCTCCCCGGGGGCCAACGTCCTGACTTTC.

The chain employs TRBV6-2 or TRBV6-3 and TRBJ2-3, with D tentatively TRBD1 (5 bases). Trimming left V 6 bases short and J 10 bases short, with 14 bases between. Per germline, CDR1 MNHEY and CDR2 SVGEGT. This CDR3 comprises 12 residues. The DNA for the CDR3 is TGTGCCAGCAGCGATGGGGCGTTGCCGCAGTATTTT. This gives the protein CASSDGALPQYF.

This chain uses TRBV3-1 (or the pseudogene TRBV3-2) with TRBJ1-5; D is undetermined. The CDR3 has 13 residues. V lost 1 base and J 6 bases, leaving 7 bases between the germline ends. Germline lookup yields CDR1 LGHDT and CDR2 YNNKEL (reference sequence). The CDR3 DNA sequence: TGTGCCAGCAGCCAAGGATACGGTCAGCCCCAGCATTTT. This sequence encodes CASSQGYGQPQHF.

The chain is built from TRBV25-1 and TRBJ2-1; D perhaps matches TRBD1 (6 bases). This CDR3 is built from 14 residues. The V end lost 3 bases, the J end lost 9 bases, and 15 bases lay between the germline ends. Looked up from germline, CDR1 is MGHDK and CDR2 is SYGVNS. CDR3 sequence: CASSDQRQGFEQFF. The CDR3 DNA is TGTGCCAGCAGTGATCAACGCCAGGGGTTTGAGCAGTTCTTC.

The chain uses TRBV28 and TRBJ2-1; tentative D call: TRBD1 (5 bases). Trimming pared 2 bases from V and 5 bases from J, leaving 16 bases between. Germline CDR1 reads MDHEN; CDR2 reads SYDVKM. The CDR3 loop spans 16 amino acids. CDR3 coding DNA: TGTGCCAGCAGTTTAGCCATCAGGGTATTTGACAATGAGCAGTTCTTC. Translated, it gives CASSLAIRVFDNEQFF.

The chain links TRBV11-3 to TRBJ2-1; 11 bases are shared with TRBD1. From germline, CDR1 is SGHNT and CDR2 YENEEA. This CDR3 spans 17 amino acids. Trimming removed 0 bases from V and 7 bases from J; junction bases left unmatched: 8. CDR3 nucleotide sequence: TGTGCCAGCAGCTTAGATCTGGGGACAGGGGGATTAAATGAGCAGTTCTTC. It codes for CASSLDLGTGGLNEQFF.

This clone was detected a few times. The rearrangement uses TRBV9 and TRBJ2-7; D gene ambiguous. V dropped 1 base and J dropped 0 bases, with 14 bases sitting between them. The CDR3 is made up of 16 amino acids. Germline CDR1 SGDLS, CDR2 YYNGEE. The CDR3 sequence is CASSVPALRSSYEQYF. CDR3 nucleotide sequence: TGTGCCAGCAGCGTACCGGCTCTGAGGAGCTCCTACGAGCAGTACTTC.

The rearrangement joins TRBV20-1 to TRBJ2-1; D ambiguous. Trimming pared 3 bases from V and 0 bases from J, leaving 12 bases between. The CDR3 has 15 amino acids. The germline V gene encodes CDR1 DFQATT and CDR2 SNEGSKA (reference sequence). The CDR3 loop is CSASLASSSYNEQFF. The CDR3 bases are TGCAGTGCTAGTTTGGCCTCCAGCTCCTACAATGAGCAGTTCTTC.

The rearrangement uses TRBV10-1 and TRBJ1-5, with D maybe TRBD1 (6 bases). CDR3 length: 16 residues. Germline V gene sequence: CDR1 WNHNN, CDR2 SYGVQD (reference sequence). Deletions cut 2 bases from V and 4 bases from J, with 15 bases between. This CDR3 reads CASSEQDSLPNQPQHF. The CDR3 DNA reads TGCGCCAGCAGTGAGCAGGACAGTTTGCCTAATCAGCCCCAGCATTTT.

V is TRBV30 and J is TRBJ2-7; 9 bases agree with TRBD1. In germline, CDR1 is GTSNPN, CDR2 SVGIG (reference sequence). There are 14 residues in the CDR3. Trimming cost V 2 bases and J 1 base; bases outside gene matches: 3. The CDR3 nucleotides read TGTGCCTGGAGTCCTGACAGGGGGTCCTACGAGCAGTACTTC. Amino acids: CAWSPDRGSYEQYF.

This clone was counted a few times. J is TRBJ2-3 and V is TRBV4-3; 10 positions match TRBD2. There are 16 residues in the CDR3. Germline CDR1 and CDR2: LGHNA and YSLEER. Trimming removed 0 bases from V and 6 bases from J; junction bases left unmatched: 6. CDR3 DNA: TGCGCCAGCAGCCAAGATCTAGCGGGAGCGAGGGATACGCAGTATTTT. It codes for CASSQDLAGARDTQYF.

The chain couples TRBV4-3 to TRBJ2-7; 8 bases fit TRBD1. With V trimmed by 0 bases and J by 5 bases, 24 bases remained unmatched. Germline CDR1 LGHNA, CDR2 YSLEER. The CDR3 is 21 residues long. The CDR3 DNA follows: TGCGCCAGCAGCCAAGATGCTCTTGGCCCTCTTTTACTACAGGGGGTCCACGAGCAGTACTTC. Protein sequence: CASSQDALGPLLLQGVHEQYF.

Here the CDR3 reads CASSQVTMGLGTSGNTIYF. The CDR3 DNA follows: TGTGCCAGCAGCCAAGTAACGATGGGGCTTGGGACTTCTGGAAACACCATATATTTT. The J gene is TRBJ1-3, the V gene TRBV3-1 (or the pseudogene TRBV3-2); D possibly corresponds to TRBD1 (5 bases). The V end lost 1 base, the J end lost 1 base, and 20 bases lay between the germline ends. This CDR3 region has 19 residues. The V gene's germline CDR1 is LGHDT and CDR2 YNNKEL (reference sequence).

Only a few counts were recorded for this clone. V gene TRBV27 combines with J gene TRBJ2-1; the match to TRBD2 covers 7 bases. Unmatched junction bases numbered 5, after V lost 1 base and J lost 5 bases. Per the germline V gene, CDR1 is MNHEY and CDR2 is SMNVEV (reference sequence). This CDR3 region has 15 residues. The CDR3 protein is CASSLWPSGDNEQFF. DNA for the CDR3: TGTGCCAGCAGTTTATGGCCTAGCGGAGACAATGAGCAGTTCTTC.